This TCR beta chain was obtained from a study of OX40 agonist ivuxolimab in advanced cancers. Clones were sequenced by immunoSEQ multiplex PCR, and TCRdb holds only the in-frame ones, with some missing. The table shows roughly 77,000 clones, with roughly 90% occurring only once. CDR1 is DFQATT and CDR2 is SNEGSKA in the germline V gene (reference sequence). Trimming cost V 5 bases and J 2 bases, with 5 bases left between them. This CDR3 spans 11 amino acids. The V gene is TRBV20-1, the J gene TRBJ2-3; D ambiguous. The specimen comprised CD4+ or CD8+ T cells sorted from blood, sampled in a trial of the OX40 agonist ivuxolimab. This TCR was sampled from an adult with an advanced solid tumor such as melanoma, head and neck, liver or kidney cancer. CDR3 in DNA: TGCAGTGCTCGTTTCACAGATACGCAGTATTTT. Amino acid sequence: CSARFTDTQYF.